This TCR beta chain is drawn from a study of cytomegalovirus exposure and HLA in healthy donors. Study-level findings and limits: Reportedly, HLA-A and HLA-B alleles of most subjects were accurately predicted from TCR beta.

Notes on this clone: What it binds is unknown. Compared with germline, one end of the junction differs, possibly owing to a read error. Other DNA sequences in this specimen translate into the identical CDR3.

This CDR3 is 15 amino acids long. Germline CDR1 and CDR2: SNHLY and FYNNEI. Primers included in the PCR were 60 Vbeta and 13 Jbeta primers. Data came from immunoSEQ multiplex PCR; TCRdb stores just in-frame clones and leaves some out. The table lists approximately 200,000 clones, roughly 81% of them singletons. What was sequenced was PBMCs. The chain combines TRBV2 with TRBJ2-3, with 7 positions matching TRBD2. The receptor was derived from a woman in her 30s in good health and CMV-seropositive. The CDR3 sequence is CASSEEGGPSDTQYF. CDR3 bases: TGTGCCAGTAGTGAAGAGGGAGGGCCCTCAGATACGCAGTATTTT.